This note documents a single TCR beta chain sequence. Mismatch with germline at one junction end may stem from a read error. Primers for the PCR totalled 60 Vbeta and 13 Jbeta. Generated by immunoSEQ multiplex PCR, the TCRdb table keeps only in-frame clones and is missing some. The sample carries some 170,000 clones, just under 80% recorded once. CDR1 and CDR2 (germline): SEHNR, FQNEAQ (reference sequence). The length of the CDR3 is 14 residues. The source of the sample is a study of cytomegalovirus exposure and HLA in healthy donors. This sequence was found in a female donor in good health and CMV-seronegative. The chain carries TRBV7-9 and TRBJ1-5, with D possibly TRBD1 on 5 matching bases. Sequenced material: PBMCs. This chain's CDR3 is CSSSWSSGNQPQHF. The CDR3 bases are TGTTCCAGCAGCTGGTCCTCAGGGAATCAGCCCCAGCATTTT.